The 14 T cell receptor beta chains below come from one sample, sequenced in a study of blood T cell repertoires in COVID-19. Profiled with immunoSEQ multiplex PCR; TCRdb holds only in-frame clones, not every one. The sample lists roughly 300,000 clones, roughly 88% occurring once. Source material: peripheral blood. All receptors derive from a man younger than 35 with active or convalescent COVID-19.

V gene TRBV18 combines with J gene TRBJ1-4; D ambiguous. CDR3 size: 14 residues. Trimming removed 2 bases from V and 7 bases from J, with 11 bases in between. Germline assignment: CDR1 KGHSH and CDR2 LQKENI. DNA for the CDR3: TGTGCCAGCTCACCAAATTCGCGGGGTGAAAAACTGTTTTTT. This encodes CASSPNSRGEKLFF.

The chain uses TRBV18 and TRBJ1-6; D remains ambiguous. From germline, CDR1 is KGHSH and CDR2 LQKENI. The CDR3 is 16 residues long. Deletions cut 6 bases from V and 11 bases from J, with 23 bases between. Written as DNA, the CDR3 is TGTGCCAGCTCCTTCGGGCAGGCCGACTACGTGACACCCCTCCACTTT. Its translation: CASSFGQADYVTPLHF.

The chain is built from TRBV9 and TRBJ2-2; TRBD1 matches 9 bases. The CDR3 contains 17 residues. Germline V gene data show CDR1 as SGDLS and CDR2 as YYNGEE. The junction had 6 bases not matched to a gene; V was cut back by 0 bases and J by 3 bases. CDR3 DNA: TGTGCCAGCAGCGTAGGCCAACAGGGGGCATACACCGGGGAGCTGTTTTTT. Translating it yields CASSVGQQGAYTGELFF.

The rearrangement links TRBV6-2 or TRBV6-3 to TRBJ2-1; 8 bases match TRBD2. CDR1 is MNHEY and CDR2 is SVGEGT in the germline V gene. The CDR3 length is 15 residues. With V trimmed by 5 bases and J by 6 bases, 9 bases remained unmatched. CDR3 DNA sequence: TGTGCCAGCAGTCGTGCGGGGGGTTCGGGCAATGAGCAGTTCTTC. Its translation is CASSRAGGSGNEQFF.

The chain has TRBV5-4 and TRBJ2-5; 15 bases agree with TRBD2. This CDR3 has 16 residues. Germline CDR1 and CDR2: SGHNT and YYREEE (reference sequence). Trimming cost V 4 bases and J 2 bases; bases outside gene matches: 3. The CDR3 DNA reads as TGTGCCAGCAGCCAGGGGACTAGCGGGGGGCAAGAGACCCAGTACTTC. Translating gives CASSQGTSGGQETQYF. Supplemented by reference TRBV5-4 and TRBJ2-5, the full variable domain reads ETGVTQSPTHLIKTRGQQVTLRCSSQSGHNTVSWYQQALGQGPQFIFQYYREEENGRGNFPPRFSGLQFPNYSSELNVNALELDDSALYLCASSQGTSGGQETQYFGPGTRLLVL.

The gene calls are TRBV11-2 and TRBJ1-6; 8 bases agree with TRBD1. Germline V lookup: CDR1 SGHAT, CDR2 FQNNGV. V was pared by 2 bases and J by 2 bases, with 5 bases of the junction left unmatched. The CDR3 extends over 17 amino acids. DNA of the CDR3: TGTGCCAGCAGCTTAAACAGGGGGGTAACCTATAATTCACCCCTCCACTTT. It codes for CASSLNRGVTYNSPLHF.

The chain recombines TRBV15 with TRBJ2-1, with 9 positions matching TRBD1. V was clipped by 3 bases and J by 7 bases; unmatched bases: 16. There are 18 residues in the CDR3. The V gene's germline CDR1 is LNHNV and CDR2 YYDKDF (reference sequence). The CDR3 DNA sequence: TGTGCCACCAGCAGGGGACAGGGCGGTTATCGTCAAACAAATGAGCAGTTCTTC. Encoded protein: CATSRGQGGYRQTNEQFF.

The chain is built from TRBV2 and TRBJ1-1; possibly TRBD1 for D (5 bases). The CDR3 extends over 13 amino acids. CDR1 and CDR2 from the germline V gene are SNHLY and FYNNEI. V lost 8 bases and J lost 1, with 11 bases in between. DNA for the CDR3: TGTGCCAGCGTACGACAGACGAACACTGAAGCTTTCTTT. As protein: CASVRQTNTEAFF.

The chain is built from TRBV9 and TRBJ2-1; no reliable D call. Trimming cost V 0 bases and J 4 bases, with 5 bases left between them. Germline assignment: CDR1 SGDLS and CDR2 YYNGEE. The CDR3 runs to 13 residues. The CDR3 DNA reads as TGTGCCAGCAGCGTAGTGAGTTACAATGAGCAGTTCTTC. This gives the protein CASSVVSYNEQFF. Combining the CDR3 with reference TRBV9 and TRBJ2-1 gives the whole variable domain DSGVTQTPKHLITATGQRVTLRCSPRSGDLSVYWYQQSLDQGLQFLIQYYNGEERAKGNILERFSAQQFPDLHSELNLSSLELGDSALYFCASSVVSYNEQFFGPGTRLTVL.

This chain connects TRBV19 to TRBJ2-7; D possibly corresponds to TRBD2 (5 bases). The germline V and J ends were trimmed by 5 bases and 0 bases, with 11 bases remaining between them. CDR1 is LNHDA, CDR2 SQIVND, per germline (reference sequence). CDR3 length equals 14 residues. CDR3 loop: CASSSGLSSYEQYF. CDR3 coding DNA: TGTGCCAGTAGTTCCGGACTTAGCTCCTACGAGCAGTACTTC.

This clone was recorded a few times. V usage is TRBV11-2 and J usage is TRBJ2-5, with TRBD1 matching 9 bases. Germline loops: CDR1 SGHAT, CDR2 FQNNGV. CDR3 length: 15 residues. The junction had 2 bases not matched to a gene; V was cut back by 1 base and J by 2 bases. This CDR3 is CASSLGTGDQETQYF. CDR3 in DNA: TGTGCCAGCAGCTTAGGGACAGGGGATCAAGAGACCCAGTACTTC.

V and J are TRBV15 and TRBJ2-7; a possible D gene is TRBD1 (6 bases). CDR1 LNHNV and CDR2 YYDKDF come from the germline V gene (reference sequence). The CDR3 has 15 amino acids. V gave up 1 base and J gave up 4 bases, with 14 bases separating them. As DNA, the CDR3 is TGTGCCACCAGCAGAGGAACCGGACAGATTTACGAGCAGTACTTC. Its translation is CATSRGTGQIYEQYF.

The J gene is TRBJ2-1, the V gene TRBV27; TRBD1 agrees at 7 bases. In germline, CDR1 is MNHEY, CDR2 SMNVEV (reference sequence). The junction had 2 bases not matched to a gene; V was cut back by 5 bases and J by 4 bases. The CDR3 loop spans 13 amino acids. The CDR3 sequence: CASSRGPYNEQFF. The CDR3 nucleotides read TGTGCCAGCAGTAGGGGGCCGTACAATGAGCAGTTCTTC.

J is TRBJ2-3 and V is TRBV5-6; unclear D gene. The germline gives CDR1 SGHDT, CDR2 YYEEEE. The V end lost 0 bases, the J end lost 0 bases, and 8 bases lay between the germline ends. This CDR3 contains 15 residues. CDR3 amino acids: CASSLGALSTDTQYF. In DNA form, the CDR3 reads TGTGCCAGCAGCTTGGGGGCTCTTAGCACAGATACGCAGTATTTT.